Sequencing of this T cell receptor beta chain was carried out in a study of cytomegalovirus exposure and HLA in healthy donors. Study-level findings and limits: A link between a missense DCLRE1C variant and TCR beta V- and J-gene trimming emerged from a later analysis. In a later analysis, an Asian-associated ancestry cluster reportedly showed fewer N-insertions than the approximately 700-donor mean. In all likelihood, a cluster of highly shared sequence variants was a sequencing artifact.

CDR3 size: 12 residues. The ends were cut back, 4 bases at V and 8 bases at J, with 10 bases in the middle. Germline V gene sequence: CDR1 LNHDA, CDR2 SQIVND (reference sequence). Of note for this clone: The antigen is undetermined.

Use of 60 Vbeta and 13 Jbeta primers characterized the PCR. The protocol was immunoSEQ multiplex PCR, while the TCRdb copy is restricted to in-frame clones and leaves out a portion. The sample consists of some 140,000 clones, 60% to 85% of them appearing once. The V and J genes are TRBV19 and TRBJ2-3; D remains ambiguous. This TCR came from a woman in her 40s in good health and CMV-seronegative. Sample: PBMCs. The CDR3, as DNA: TGTGCCAGTAGTAAGGTTTCGGGTACGCAGTATTTT. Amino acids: CASSKVSGTQYF. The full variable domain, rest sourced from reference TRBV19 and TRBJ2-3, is DGGITQSPKYLFRKEGQNVTLSCEQNLNHDAMYWYRQDPGQGLRLIYYSQIVNDFQKGDIAEGYSVSREKKESFPLTVTSAQKNPTAFYLCASSKVSGTQYFGPGTRLTVL.